This TCR beta chain appears in the sequencing data of a study of T cell responses to AZD1222 COVID-19 vaccine (dated by TCRdb to the early 2020s). With regard to the full study: AZD1222 recipients whose second dose came at about 4 weeks and those whose second dose came at about 12 weeks were combined into one group, since spike-specific TCR depth and breadth did not differ between the two schedules. Trial participants were enrolled by age into subgroups of 18-55, 56-69 and 70-plus years, and 148, 28 and 57 TCR-sequenced participants, respectively, were included in these subgroups. A total of around 240 trial participants underwent TCR sequencing, of whom around 200 received two doses of AZD1222 and some 25 received two doses of the MenACWY control vaccine.

The paper's findings and limits, for the study overall: Vaccine-associated CD4 TCRs spanned the whole spike protein, with dominant responses in regions 160-218 and 743-854. The 56-69-year group was small, and its depth increase did not reach significance, likely because of low power. Participants were mostly white British and included more females than males, and it was suggested by the authors that clonal diversity may have been underestimated. Because no samples from the day 14 peak response were available, repertoires could be characterized only after the peak T cell response. Reportedly, almost half of the unique spike-specific TCRs recognized epitopes lying outside the regions that are mutated in the B.1.351 and B.1.1.7 variants. Conclusions about previously exposed vaccinees were limited because only 5 or 6 AZD1222 recipients were SARS-CoV-2 seropositive at baseline. A significant rise in spike-specific TCR breadth and depth was observed after two AZD1222 doses relative to day 0 and relative to MenACWY recipients.

A note on this clone: It has no known antigen specificity. Per-base quality was not reported, and no clone a single base away is much larger than it.

The CDR3 regions of human TCRbeta chains were analyzed by immunosequencing. Concerning the study's data processing: Repertoire TCRs were matched against a reference library of SARS-CoV-2-specific TCRs generated with the MIRA antigen-specificity platform. Breadth was defined as the fraction of unique TCRs that were SARS-CoV-2-associated, and depth was defined as the fraction of total T cells that were SARS-CoV-2-associated. Using the MIRA data, each spike-specific TCR was assigned both to the spike region to which the TCR was reactive and to a CD4 or CD8 class. Log10-transformed breadth and depth values were compared by one-way ANOVA with Sidak's multiple comparisons tests. Held by TCRdb, this immuneACCESS table contains in-frame sequences only and omits some clones. Under half of the omission traces to an unresolved V gene where checked; the cause of the rest is unknown. V and J calls and clone size follow that table, whereas D and trimming were derived from the DNA. The sample table records just under 55,000 clones; about 89% of these occur just once. The leading ten clones occupy around 2% of the sample.

Per the publication, the time point label means: baseline before first vaccination. The vaccinee samples were drawn from two UK trials, COV001 and COV002, one of which was a single-blind randomized controlled phase 2/3 trial testing AZD1222 (ChAdOx1 nCoV-19) in healthy adults. For TCRbeta chain sequencing, PBMC samples from trial participants were taken at day 0 and at day 28 after the second dose. Sample: peripheral blood, taken on day 0 of AZD1222 vaccination. The sequence was obtained from an adult in good health.

The DNA is TGTGCCAGCAGCCTAACCGACAGGGAGATTGGAGCTTTCTTT. This yields the protein CASSLTDREIGAFF. Recombination linked TRBV28 to TRBJ1-1, and 7 bases in between align with TRBD1. There are 14 amino acids in the CDR3, from cysteine to phenylalanine inclusive. Only CDR3 DNA is held: 42 bases, read in frame from base 1. The germline V gene provides CDR1 MDHEN and CDR2 SYDVKM. Trimming removed 6 bases from V and 10 bases from J; the gene matches leave 14 bases unexplained.